One sample yielded the 17 T cell receptor beta chains listed below, sequenced in a study of CXCR3-negative and CXCR3-positive naive CD8 T cells (dated by TCRdb to the late 2010s). Paper-wide results and their limitations: TRB CDR3s from CXCR3-positive naive cells showed higher hydrophobicity (lower Kidera factor 4), lower energy, and higher strength and volume indices than CXCR3-negative naive cells.

Instrument on record: NextSeq 550. The Human TCR Profiling Kit (MiLaboratory) was used to prepare UMI-labeled 5' RACE TRB cDNA libraries. TCRdb reprocessed the reads and provides one entry for every CDR3 protein sequence; no DNA is given. The table for this sample lists approximately 130,000 distinct CDR3 sequences. 0.4% to 0.45% of the sample lies in the top ten. These receptors have no known antigen. Sequencing was performed on naive CXCR3+ CD8+ T cells from blood. In the paper's terms, the cell subset or site label means: CD45RO-CCR7+CD27+CD95- naive CD8+ T cells expressing CXCR3 (TNR3+). The receptors stem from a human donor in good health. Some clones in this sample may be carry-over from other donors' samples.

This sequence joins TRBV29-1 and TRBJ1-1; the D call of TRBD1 rests on TCRdb alone, since no DNA is present to check it. Germline V gives CDR1 SQVTM, CDR2 ANQGSEA. The CDR3 contains 14 residues. The CDR3 spells CSGRQADVDTEAFF.

V usage is TRBV12-3 or TRBV12-4 and J usage is TRBJ2-1; TCRdb returns TRBD1, unconfirmable since there is no DNA. This CDR3 spans 15 amino acids. The CDR3 spells CASIDRGRPNNEQFF.

The CDR3 region is CSAQPQGAKAFF. The V and J genes are TRBV29-1 and TRBJ1-1; the TRBD1 assignment by TCRdb is unverifiable without DNA. Germline loops: CDR1 SQVTM, CDR2 ANQGSEA. The CDR3 is 12 amino acids.

The V gene is TRBV2, the J gene TRBJ2-3; TCRdb's D gene call, TRBD1, goes unchecked for lack of DNA. The CDR3 totals 14 residues. Germline values: CDR1 SNHLY, CDR2 FYNNEI. CDR3 amino acids: CASSEPRARDTQYF.

The chain employs TRBV12-3 or TRBV12-4 and TRBJ2-1. CDR3 length equals 12 residues. CDR3 sequence reads: CASLEKQNEQFF.

This rearrangement joins TRBV29-1 to TRBJ2-1; TCRdb picks TRBD1, but there is no DNA to check that call. Germline lookup yields CDR1 SQVTM and CDR2 ANQGSEA. The CDR3 runs to 16 residues. This CDR3 is CSVEAPDRVPYNEQFF.

CDR3 in amino acids: CATSRDRGLYETQYF. V gene TRBV15 combines with J gene TRBJ2-5; TCRdb selects TRBD1, and the lack of DNA leaves this call unchecked. The CDR3 is 15 amino acids. CDR1 and CDR2 (germline): LNHNV, YYDKDF (reference sequence).

CDR3: CASSLHWGLAGVNTGELFF. This chain uses TRBV28 with TRBJ2-2; TCRdb's D call, TRBD2, is unchecked because there is no DNA. Germline V CDR1 and CDR2: MDHEN, SYDVKM. The CDR3 contains 19 residues.

The V call is TRBV29-1, the J call TRBJ2-7; TCRdb's assignment of TRBD1 cannot be checked, as there is no DNA. This CDR3 spans 11 amino acids. In germline, CDR1 is SQVTM, CDR2 ANQGSEA. CDR3: CSGAWVNEQYF.

The chain couples TRBV12-3 or TRBV12-4 to TRBJ2-7. There are 11 residues in the CDR3. CDR3 loop: CASSIAYEQYF.

CDR3 amino acids: CASSESGGRAGEKLFF. This sequence joins TRBV6-1 and TRBJ1-4; TCRdb lists TRBD1, though no DNA is available to test this call. From germline, CDR1 is MNHNS and CDR2 SASEGT. The CDR3 consists of 16 residues.

The chain links TRBV11-2 to TRBJ2-1. This CDR3 has 16 amino acids. Germline V gives CDR1 SGHAT, CDR2 FQNNGV. The CDR3 loop reads CASSPFADTAYNEQFF.

The genes are TRBV5-1 and TRBJ1-1. This CDR3 is built from 14 residues. Germline values: CDR1 SGHRS, CDR2 YFSETQ. The CDR3 sequence is CASSLAVMNTEAFF.

This chain uses TRBV12-3 or TRBV12-4 with TRBJ2-7. This CDR3 is built from 13 residues. The CDR3 sequence is CASGLAGSYEQYF.

The rearrangement links TRBV28 to TRBJ1-5; the TRBD1 assignment by TCRdb is unverifiable without DNA. The CDR3 sequence is 16 residues long. Germline V gene lookup returns CDR1 MDHEN and CDR2 SYDVKM. The CDR3 protein is CASSITGAYSNQPQHF.

This sequence joins TRBV28 and TRBJ1-1; with no DNA, the TCRdb D assignment of TRBD1 cannot be verified. There are 17 residues in the CDR3. Germline V CDR1 and CDR2: MDHEN, SYDVKM. The CDR3 region is CASRSPVIGAVGTEAFF.

The rearrangement uses TRBV7-6 and TRBJ2-5; TCRdb's D gene call, TRBD2, goes unchecked for lack of DNA. This CDR3 has 16 residues. Per the germline V gene, CDR1 is SGHVS and CDR2 is FNYEAQ. CDR3 sequence: CASSLVVPAERDTQYF.